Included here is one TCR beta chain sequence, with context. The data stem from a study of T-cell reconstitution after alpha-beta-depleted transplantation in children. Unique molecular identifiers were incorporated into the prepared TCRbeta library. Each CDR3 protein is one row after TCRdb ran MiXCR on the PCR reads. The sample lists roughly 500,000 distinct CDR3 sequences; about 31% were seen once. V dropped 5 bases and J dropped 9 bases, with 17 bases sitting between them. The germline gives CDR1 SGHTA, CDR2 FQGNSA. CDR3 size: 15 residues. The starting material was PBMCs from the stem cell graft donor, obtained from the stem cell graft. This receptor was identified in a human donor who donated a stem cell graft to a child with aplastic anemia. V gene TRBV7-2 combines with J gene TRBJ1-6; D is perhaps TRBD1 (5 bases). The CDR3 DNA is TGTGCCAGCAGCCCGACCGTAGGGGTCGGTTCACCCCTCCACTTT. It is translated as CASSPTVGVGSPLHF. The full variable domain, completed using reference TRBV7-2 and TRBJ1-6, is GAGVSQSPSNKVTEKGKDVELRCDPISGHTALYWYRQSLGQGLEFLIYFQGNSAPDKSGLPSDRFSAERTGGSVSTLTIQRTQQEDSAVYLCASSPTVGVGSPLHFGNGTRLTVT.